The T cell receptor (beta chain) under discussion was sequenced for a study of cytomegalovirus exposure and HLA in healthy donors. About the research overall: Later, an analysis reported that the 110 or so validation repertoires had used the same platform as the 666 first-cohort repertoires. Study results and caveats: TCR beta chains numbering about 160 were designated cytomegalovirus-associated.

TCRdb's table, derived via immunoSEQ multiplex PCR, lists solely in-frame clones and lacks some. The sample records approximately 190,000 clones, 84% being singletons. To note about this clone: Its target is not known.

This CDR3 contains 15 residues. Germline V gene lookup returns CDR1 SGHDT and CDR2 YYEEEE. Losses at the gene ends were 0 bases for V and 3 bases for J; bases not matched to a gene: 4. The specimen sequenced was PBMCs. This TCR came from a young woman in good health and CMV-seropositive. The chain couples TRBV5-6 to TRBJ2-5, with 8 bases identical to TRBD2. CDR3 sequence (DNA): TGTGCCAGCAGCTTGGATTCGCGGGAGGAAGAGACCCAGTACTTC. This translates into CASSLDSREEETQYF.